Described below is a single T cell receptor beta chain sequence and its context. Using immunoSEQ multiplex PCR, the repertoire was profiled, and TCRdb retains in-frame clones only, with some absent. This repertoire shows around 130,000 clones, about 88% found once; its top ten account for 3% to 3.5%. This entry belongs to a study of control samples from healthy donors and cancer patients. Germline V gene lookup returns CDR1 MDHEN and CDR2 SYDVKM. This CDR3 contains 13 residues. The V end was cut by 10 bases, the J end by 7 bases, with 17 bases between. The source material was blood. This receptor was identified in a man between 50 and 59 years old in good health. V and J are TRBV28 and TRBJ1-5, with unresolved D. CDR3 nucleotide sequence: TGTGCCATCCGTCCCGAGGGTAGACAGCCCCAGCATTTT. Protein sequence: CAIRPEGRQPQHF. The complete variable domain, with remaining parts taken from reference TRBV28 and TRBJ1-5, reads DVKVTQSSRYLVKRTGEKVFLECVQDMDHENMFWYRQDPGLGLRLIYFSYDVKMKEKGDIPEGYSVSREKKERFSLILESASTNQTSMYLCAIRPEGRQPQHFGDGTRLSIL.